Below, 17 T cell receptor beta chains from the same sample are listed, as sequenced in a study of molecular identifiers for immune sequencing clone quantification. In TCRdb, the PCR reads were re-called with MiXCR into one record per CDR3 protein. The table has about 640,000 distinct CDR3 sequences, around 20% seen once; the top ten hold 0.85%. What was sequenced was naive CD8+ T cells from blood, with Jurkat cell RNA spiked in. Subset described: FACS-sorted CD8+CD4-CCR7+CD45RA+ naive T cells. These TCRs come from a human donor in good health. Some libraries in this study had Jurkat cell RNA spiked in.

This clonotype was observed at least ten times. V usage is TRBV6-1 and J usage is TRBJ1-1; D is undetermined. Germline V gives CDR1 MNHNS, CDR2 SASEGT. The CDR3 has 14 residues. The V end lost 8 bases, the J end lost 0 bases, and 13 bases lay between the germline ends. DNA for the CDR3: TGTGCCAGCCTCCATATTCGGCTGAACACTGAAGCTTTCTTT. Protein product: CASLHIRLNTEAFF.

This clonotype was found many times. The chain uses TRBV7-9 and TRBJ2-5; no clear D gene. The CDR3 is made up of 15 amino acids. V dropped 3 bases and J dropped 5 bases, with 16 bases sitting between them. CDR1 and CDR2 (germline): SEHNR, FQNEAQ (reference sequence). Written as DNA, the CDR3 is TGTGCCAGCAGCTTCACCCTAGGTCCGGGTGAGACCCAGTACTTC. Protein: CASSFTLGPGETQYF.

This clonotype was observed many times. This sequence joins TRBV5-1 and TRBJ2-7, with 7 bases that match TRBD1. The CDR3 spans 13 residues. CDR1 SGHRS and CDR2 YFSETQ come from the germline V gene. The V gene end was trimmed by 4 bases and the J gene end by 4 bases; junction bases not matched to a gene: 5. The CDR3 nucleotides read TGCGCCAGCAGCCTGGGACAGCAGTACGAGCAGTACTTC. This translates into CASSLGQQYEQYF.

Concerning this clonotype itself: A much bigger clone sits one base away, suggesting this may be a read error. The CDR3 nucleotides read TGTGCCAGCAGTTTGGGGTCGGGGGTTCGCGAGCAGTACTTC. It codes for CASSLGSGVREQYF. This chain uses TRBV28 with TRBJ2-7, with D perhaps TRBD2 (6 bases). The CDR3 loop spans 14 amino acids. Germline-derived CDR1 and CDR2 are MDHEN and SYDVKM. Trimming cost V 3 bases and J 6 bases, with 15 bases left between them.

This clonotype was seen a handful of times. V is TRBV16 and J is TRBJ1-1; weak D call: TRBD1 (5 bases). CDR1 is KGHSY and CDR2 is FQNENV in the germline V gene. The germline V and J ends were trimmed by 3 bases and 0 bases, with 8 bases remaining between them. The CDR3 totals 14 residues. The CDR3 reads CASSQSGVNTEAFF. CDR3 in DNA: TGTGCCAGCAGCCAGTCGGGGGTGAACACTGAAGCTTTCTTT.

This clonotype has ten or more counts. V usage is TRBV25-1 and J usage is TRBJ1-1; no clear D gene. The CDR3 is 10 amino acids. CDR1 is MGHDK and CDR2 is SYGVNS in the germline V gene. Trimming took 4 bases from V and 8 from J, leaving 5 bases between them. CDR3 amino acids: CASSGQEAFF. CDR3 DNA: TGTGCCAGCAGTGGACAAGAAGCTTTCTTT.

This clonotype was seen at least ten times. The genes are TRBV29-1 and TRBJ2-7; D remains ambiguous. V dropped 3 bases and J dropped 1 base, with 10 bases sitting between them. This CDR3 comprises 13 residues. CDR1 SQVTM and CDR2 ANQGSEA come from the germline V gene. The CDR3 here is CSVEGSDSYEQYF. The CDR3 bases are TGCAGCGTTGAGGGGTCGGATTCCTACGAGCAGTACTTC.

Points on this clonotype: Possible read error: a much larger clone is one base away. The chain carries TRBV5-6 and TRBJ2-7, with a possible D match to TRBD1 (6 bases). This CDR3 contains 14 residues. Germline V CDR1 and CDR2: SGHDT, YYEEEE. The V gene lost 7 bases and the J gene lost 2 bases, with 16 bases spanning the gap. The CDR3 nucleotides read TGTGCCAGCGGCTATACGACAGGCCCCTACGAGCAGTACTTC. Translation gives CASGYTTGPYEQYF.

As regards this clonotype: A much larger clonotype is one base distant, so this may be a read error. This rearrangement joins TRBV3-1 to TRBJ2-2, with D unclear. Trimming stripped 5 bases from V and 1 base from J, with 5 bases between. Germline CDR1 is LGHDT and CDR2 is YNNKEL (reference sequence). This CDR3 has 13 residues. The chain's CDR3 is CASSAWNTGELFF. The CDR3 DNA reads TGTGCCAGCAGCGCCTGGAACACCGGGGAGCTGTTTTTT.

Note on this clonotype: This could be a read error, since a much larger clone is one nucleotide away. V usage is TRBV27 and J usage is TRBJ2-6; TRBD1 matches 9 bases. CDR1 and CDR2 from the germline V gene are MNHEY and SMNVEV (reference sequence). The CDR3 is 16 amino acids. CDR3 DNA: TGTGCCAGCAGTTTGACAGGGGGTCATGGGGCCAACGTCCTGGCTTTC. It encodes CASSLTGGHGANVLAF.

This clonotype was detected many times. This rearrangement joins TRBV7-9 to TRBJ2-7; no clear D gene. The CDR3 spans 13 residues. The V gene's germline CDR1 is SEHNR and CDR2 FQNEAQ (reference sequence). V dropped 2 bases and J dropped 2 bases, with 7 bases sitting between them. CDR3 bases: TGTGCCAGCAGCTTATTAAGTACCTACGAGCAGTACTTC. Its translation: CASSLLSTYEQYF. The full variable domain, completed using reference TRBV7-9 and TRBJ2-7, is DTGVSQNPRHKITKRGQNVTFRCDPISEHNRLYWYRQTLGQGPEFLTYFQNEAQLEKSRLLSDRFSAERPKGSFSTLEIQRTEQGDSAMYLCASSLLSTYEQYFGPGTRLTVT.

The sample holds a few counts of this clonotype. The V and J genes are TRBV28 and TRBJ2-7; 9 bases map to TRBD2. The CDR3 contains 15 residues. The junction had 7 bases not matched to a gene; V was cut back by 0 bases and J by 7 bases. Germline CDR1 MDHEN, CDR2 SYDVKM. The CDR3 protein is CASSLWGGRAGEQYF. The DNA for the CDR3 is TGTGCCAGCAGTTTATGGGGCGGGAGGGCCGGGGAGCAGTACTTC.

This clonotype was seen ten or more times. The chain uses TRBV5-1 and TRBJ2-5, with D perhaps matching TRBD1 (5 bases). The V and J ends lost 4 bases and 7 bases respectively, with 14 bases between them. The CDR3 is 13 residues long. Germline V lookup: CDR1 SGHRS, CDR2 YFSETQ. CDR3 amino acids: CASSTDMDGTQYF. CDR3 in DNA: TGCGCCAGCAGCACGGACATGGACGGGACCCAGTACTTC.

Turning to this clonotype: One end of the junction varies from germline; a read error may be responsible. J is TRBJ1-2 and V is TRBV4-1; D is perhaps TRBD1 (6 bases). The CDR3 extends over 18 amino acids. CDR1 and CDR2 (germline): MGHRA, YSYEKL. The CDR3 DNA sequence: TGCGCTAGCAGCCAAGAAGAACTAAGGGACATGCTGCACCGGGGCTACACCTTC. Residues: CASSQEELRDMLHRGYTF.

This clonotype was detected only a few times. The chain recombines TRBV2 with TRBJ1-1, with D possibly TRBD1 on 6 matching bases. The CDR3 length is 15 residues. Looked up from germline, CDR1 is SNHLY and CDR2 is FYNNEI. V shed 3 bases and J shed 1 base, with 12 bases lying between them. The CDR3 sequence is CASSDPGAQNTEAFF. The CDR3 region has the DNA TGTGCCAGCAGTGATCCAGGGGCCCAGAACACTGAAGCTTTCTTT. The whole variable domain, remainder taken from reference TRBV2 and TRBJ1-1, is EPEVTQTPSHQVTQMGQEVILRCVPISNHLYFYWYRQILGQKVEFLVSFYNNEISEKSEIFDDQFSVERPDGSNFTLKIRSTKLEDSAMYFCASSDPGAQNTEAFFGQGTRLTVV.

Ten or more counts support this clonotype. V and J are TRBV19 and TRBJ2-3; 8 bases match TRBD1. Germline CDR1 reads LNHDA; CDR2 reads SQIVND (reference sequence). Trimming took 9 bases from V and 0 from J; bases not matched to a gene: 2. CDR3 length: 13 amino acids. The CDR3 DNA is TGTGCCAGCAGGACAGGGAGCACAGATACGCAGTATTTT. Translated, it gives CASRTGSTDTQYF.

This clonotype was counted between two and nine times. The chain couples TRBV9 to TRBJ2-3; tentatively, D is TRBD1 (5 bases). V was clipped by 3 bases and J by 1 base, with 12 bases between them. Germline V gene lookup returns CDR1 SGDLS and CDR2 YYNGEE. The CDR3 is made up of 15 amino acids. The CDR3 region is CASSAAAQGTDTQYF. The CDR3 DNA is TGTGCCAGCAGCGCCGCAGCACAGGGCACAGATACGCAGTATTTT.